One sample yielded the 10 T cell receptor beta chains listed below, sequenced in a study of cytomegalovirus exposure and HLA in healthy donors. The primer mix had 60 Vbeta and 13 Jbeta primers. Libraries were prepared by immunoSEQ multiplex PCR; TCRdb keeps only in-frame clonotypes and omits some of them. The sample has about 52,000 clones, around 72% seen once. The sequenced sample was PBMCs. Receptors were obtained from a man between 18 and 35 years old in good health and CMV-seronegative.

In this sample, this clone turned up a few times. J is TRBJ2-7 and V is TRBV30; perhaps TRBD2 as D (5 bases). From germline, CDR1 is GTSNPN and CDR2 SVGIG (reference sequence). The V end was cut by 0 bases, the J end by 5 bases, with 14 bases between. The CDR3 has 14 amino acids. CDR3: CAWSVGRRRDEQYF. Here the CDR3 DNA reads TGTGCCTGGAGTGTAGGCAGGAGGCGAGACGAGCAGTACTTC.

This clone turned up a few times. The rearrangement links TRBV28 to TRBJ1-1; 9 nucleotides agree with TRBD1. From germline, CDR1 is MDHEN and CDR2 SYDVKM. V gave up 9 bases and J gave up 5 bases; unmatched junction bases: 7. The CDR3 length is 13 residues. Here the CDR3 DNA reads TGTGCCAGTGAACAGGGGGCTGCAACTGAAGCTTTCTTT. Translated: CASEQGAATEAFF.

The rearrangement links TRBV7-8 to TRBJ1-2; possibly TRBD1 for D (5 bases). The CDR3 covers 14 residues. Germline-derived CDR1 and CDR2 are SGHVS and FQNEAQ. V was pared by 3 bases and J by 6 bases, with 14 bases between. The CDR3 spells CASSFVSDNNGYTF. DNA of the CDR3: TGTGCCAGCAGCTTTGTGTCGGACAACAATGGCTACACCTTC.

The rearrangement joins TRBV29-1 to TRBJ1-2; D not resolved. V dropped 0 bases and J dropped 1 base, with 3 bases sitting between them. The germline V gene has CDR1 SQVTM and CDR2 ANQGSEA. The CDR3 consists of 12 residues. This CDR3 reads CSVEDGNYGYTF. For the CDR3, the DNA is TGCAGCGTTGAAGACGGTAACTATGGCTACACCTTC. The whole variable domain, remainder taken from reference TRBV29-1 and TRBJ1-2, is SAVISQKPSRDICQRGTSLTIQCQVDSQVTMMFWYRQQPGQSLTLIATANQGSEATYESGFVIDKFPISRPNLTFSTLTVSNMSPEDSSIYLCSVEDGNYGYTFGSGTRLTVV.

The J gene is TRBJ2-7, the V gene TRBV6-1, with 10 bases identical to TRBD1. V was pared by 6 bases and J by 6 bases, with 8 bases of the junction left unmatched. Germline V CDR1 and CDR2: MNHNS, SASEGT. CDR3 size: 14 residues. The CDR3: CASSRDRGSLEQYF. In nucleotides, the CDR3 is TGTGCCAGCAGCAGGGACAGGGGATCCCTCGAGCAGTACTTC.

The genes are TRBV15 and TRBJ2-5; 7 bases are a match to TRBD1. In germline, CDR1 is LNHNV, CDR2 YYDKDF (reference sequence). This CDR3 is built from 15 residues. With 1 base clipped from V and 1 base from J, the junction kept 3 bases outside the gene matches. The CDR3 DNA reads TGTGCCACCAGCAGAGCAGGGGGAATCCAAGAGACCCAGTACTTC. Residues: CATSRAGGIQETQYF.

This sequence joins TRBV18 and TRBJ1-2; TRBD1 might be the D (6 bases). CDR1 KGHSH and CDR2 LQKENI come from the germline V gene. CDR3 length: 15 residues. Trimming took off 3 bases at V and 4 bases at J, with 15 bases between the two ends. The CDR3 loop is CASSPPDSLGYGYTF. CDR3 DNA sequence: TGTGCCAGCTCACCCCCGGACAGTCTTGGCTATGGCTACACCTTC.

The CDR3 region has the DNA TGTGCCAGCAGCTTACGCGGGAGTTTTTACAATGAGCAGTTCTTC. It is translated as CASSLRGSFYNEQFF. The chain employs TRBV7-9 and TRBJ2-1, with 7 nucleotides matching TRBD2. Germline V lookup: CDR1 SEHNR, CDR2 FQNEAQ (reference sequence). V was clipped by 2 bases and J by 4 bases; unmatched bases: 5. The length of the CDR3 is 15 residues.

V gene TRBV28 combines with J gene TRBJ1-1; 7 bases are a match to TRBD1. The V gene's germline CDR1 is MDHEN and CDR2 SYDVKM. With 4 bases clipped from V and 11 bases from J, the junction kept 4 bases outside the gene matches. The CDR3 spans 11 residues. This chain's CDR3 is CASSYRGTAFF. In nucleotides, the CDR3 is TGTGCCAGCAGTTACAGGGGCACGGCTTTCTTT.

The table lists this clone with a count of one. This sequence joins TRBV9 and TRBJ1-6; 8 bases match TRBD1. CDR3 size: 14 residues. Germline V gives CDR1 SGDLS, CDR2 YYNGEE. V shed 3 bases, J shed 14 bases, and the junction held 10 bases outside the gene matches. The CDR3 sequence is CASSAPGTGSALHF. The CDR3 DNA is TGTGCCAGCAGCGCACCAGGGACAGGTTCGGCCCTCCACTTT.